The 3 T cell receptor beta chains reported below all come from one sample, sequenced in a study of identical twins. Each CDR3 protein gets one entry after TCRdb re-called the 5' RACE reads with MiXCR. The repertoire holds hundreds of thousands of distinct CDR3 sequences, with over 8.5% as singletons. These data were likewise used in another study, on yellow fever vaccine responses in identical twins.

The specimen sequenced was PBMCs. Receptors originate from a young woman in good health.

V and J are TRBV12-3 or TRBV12-4 and TRBJ1-2, with D possibly TRBD1 on 5 matching bases. Deletions cut 6 bases from V and 1 base from J, with 18 bases between. This CDR3 spans 16 amino acids. CDR3 DNA: TGTGCCAGCAGCTCGGGCAGAGGGGTAGATAACTATGGCTACACCTTC. It encodes CASSSGRGVDNYGYTF.

The chain links TRBV15 to TRBJ2-2; weak D call: TRBD1 (5 bases). Per the germline V gene, CDR1 is LNHNV and CDR2 is YYDKDF (reference sequence). V was cut by 0 bases and J by 0 bases, with 8 bases left in between. This CDR3 has 16 residues. The CDR3 coding sequence is TGTGCCACCAGCAGAGATCTACAGGCGAACACCGGGGAGCTGTTTTTT. Translated: CATSRDLQANTGELFF.

At least ten counts were recorded for this clonotype. The chain has TRBV6-1 and TRBJ1-4; a possible D gene is TRBD1 (5 bases). Deletions cut 6 bases from V and 5 bases from J, with 10 bases between. The CDR3 sequence is 13 residues long. Per the germline V gene, CDR1 is MNHNS and CDR2 is SASEGT. CDR3 amino acids: CASRNRRNEKLFF. DNA for the CDR3: TGTGCCAGCAGGAACAGGAGAAATGAAAAACTGTTTTTT.